The 12 T cell receptor beta chains presented below share a single source sample, sequenced in a study of T cells in Graves' hyperthyroidism and ophthalmopathy (dated by TCRdb to between 2018 and 2021). The library relied on multiplex PCR. Instrument used: Illumina HiSeq 2000. The TCR beta CDR3 regions were amplified from the RNA transcripts. For the first round of RT-PCR on the TCR CDR3, the HTBI primer set was used together with the Qiagen OneStep RT-PCR kit. TCRdb reprocessed the public reads (quality trimming at Q25 with fastp, clone calling with MiXCR) and kept in-frame beta chains. Entries are consolidated by CDR3 protein sequence, retaining the most common genes and DNA. In all, the sample holds 700,000 to 950,000 distinct CDR3 sequences, and 30% to 40% of those were seen once. The ten biggest clones cover around a third of the sample. The sequencing input was blood. All receptors come from a woman aged 40 to 55 with Graves' hyperthyroidism.

In DNA form, the CDR3 reads TGTGCCAGCAGCGAGGGGGCCGGCGGGGAGTTCCTCTCTGGAAACACCATATATTTT. Translation: CASSEGAGGEFLSGNTIYF. J is TRBJ1-3 and V is TRBV9; TRBD1 matches at 7 bases. V dropped 3 bases and J dropped 0; count of bases not matched to a gene: 15. CDR3 length: 19 residues. Per the germline V gene, CDR1 is SGDLS and CDR2 is YYNGEE.

This clonotype was seen a few times. This chain joins TRBV12-3 or TRBV12-4 and TRBJ2-3, with unresolved D. Trimming removed 6 bases from V and 0 bases from J, with 13 bases in between. The CDR3 runs 15 residues. The CDR3 region is CASSLDNPSTDTQYF. CDR3 in DNA: TGTGCCAGCAGCCTGGATAACCCAAGCACAGATACGCAGTATTTT.

V and J are TRBV7-2 and TRBJ2-7; 12 nucleotides line up with TRBD2. The germline gives CDR1 SGHTA, CDR2 FQGNSA. V trimming: 4 bases; J trimming: 2 bases; junction bases outside the gene matches: 3. This CDR3 region has 15 residues. The CDR3 loop is CASSSTSGRTYEQYF. CDR3 coding DNA: TGTGCCAGCAGCTCGACTAGCGGGAGAACCTACGAGCAGTACTTC.

Many counts were recorded for this clonotype. J is TRBJ1-1 and V is TRBV10-3; a weak D match, TRBD1 (5 bases). The CDR3 runs 16 residues. V lost 1 base, J lost 4 bases, and 16 bases lay in between. Germline V gene lookup returns CDR1 ENHRY and CDR2 SYGVKD. The CDR3 is CAISELRVLGGTEAFF. The CDR3, as DNA: TGTGCCATCAGTGAGTTGAGGGTCCTGGGGGGCACTGAAGCTTTCTTT.

The chain uses TRBV20-1 and TRBJ1-5; a possible D gene is TRBD1 (5 bases). V lost 1 base and J lost 6, with 13 bases in between. This CDR3 contains 14 residues. Per germline, CDR1 DFQATT and CDR2 SNEGSKA (reference sequence). This CDR3 is CSARVGPPPQPQHF. The CDR3 coding sequence is TGCAGTGCTAGAGTGGGGCCTCCCCCTCAGCCCCAGCATTTT.

This clonotype was seen ten or more times. The gene calls are TRBV5-6 and TRBJ2-7; D gene uncertain. Germline V gives CDR1 SGHDT, CDR2 YYEEEE. The CDR3 sequence is 13 residues long. V lost 0 bases and J lost 3, with 7 bases in between. CDR3 sequence reads: CASSLDGFYEQYF. Written as DNA, the CDR3 is TGTGCCAGCAGCTTGGACGGCTTCTACGAGCAGTACTTC. The variable domain in full, with the rest retrieved from reference TRBV5-6 and TRBJ2-7, is DAGVTQSPTHLIKTRGQQVTLRCSPKSGHDTVSWYQQALGQGPQFIFQYYEEEERQRGNFPDRFSGHQFPNYSSELNVNALLLGDSALYLCASSLDGFYEQYFGPGTRLTVT.

The genes are TRBV7-2 and TRBJ2-7; no clear D gene. Germline V CDR1 and CDR2: SGHTA, FQGNSA. The CDR3 is 12 amino acids. Trimming cost V 8 bases and J 5 bases, with 13 bases left between them. DNA for the CDR3: TGTGCCAGCTCACAGTCCCTCCACGAGCAGTACTTC. Translated: CASSQSLHEQYF.

The chain joins TRBV6-5 to TRBJ1-1, with D possibly being TRBD1 (5 bases). CDR3 length: 12 amino acids. Germline CDR1 is MNHEY and CDR2 is SVGAGI. V was pared by 6 bases and J by 4 bases, with 9 bases between. CDR3 coding DNA: TGTGCCAGCAGCATGACAGTCACTGAAGCTTTCTTT. It yields the protein CASSMTVTEAFF.

Comment on this clonotype: This clone may be a read error of a much larger clone one base away. The chain couples TRBV4-3 to TRBJ1-2; D call uncertain. Between the trimmed V and J ends, which lost 0 bases and 11 bases, there was a span of 13 bases. The V gene's germline CDR1 is LGHNA and CDR2 YSLEER. CDR3 length equals 13 residues. The CDR3 DNA reads as TGCGCCAGCAGCCAAGATCGACGTCCGTCTTACACCTTC. Translated, it gives CASSQDRRPSYTF.

The table lists this clonotype with many counts. This chain links TRBV12-3 or TRBV12-4 with TRBJ2-2; no firm D call. The ends were cut back, 3 bases at V and 6 bases at J, with 8 bases in the middle. This CDR3 has 13 residues. CDR3 amino acids: CASSFFIAGELFF. DNA for the CDR3: TGTGCCAGCAGTTTTTTCATTGCCGGGGAGCTGTTTTTT.

The chain couples TRBV7-8 to TRBJ1-5, with a possible D match to TRBD1 (5 bases). CDR1 is SGHVS, CDR2 FQNEAQ, per germline. With 2 bases removed from V and 9 bases from J, the gap between germline ends came to 20 bases. The CDR3 extends over 16 amino acids. The CDR3 sequence is CASSLNPWGGTLPQHF. The CDR3 DNA reads TGTGCCAGCAGCTTAAACCCCTGGGGGGGGACGCTGCCCCAGCATTTT.

The V call is TRBV7-9, the J call TRBJ2-5, with 7 bases lining up with TRBD1. The J call could be wrong; TRBJ2-7 is a better fit for the DNA end. The germline V gene has CDR1 SEHNR and CDR2 FQNEAQ (reference sequence). This CDR3 is 14 amino acids long. The CDR3 sequence: CASSPQDRNYEQYF. CDR3 DNA sequence: TGTGCCAGCAGCCCACAGGACAGGAACTACGAGCAGTACTTC.